Following are 23 T cell receptor beta chains from one sample sequenced in a study of cytomegalovirus exposure and HLA in healthy donors. The PCR was carried out with 60 Vbeta primers and 13 Jbeta primers. Sequenced by immunoSEQ multiplex PCR; TCRdb stores in-frame clones only, minus some. The repertoire holds 150,000 to 200,000 clones, roughly 85% seen once, with 1.5% to 2% in the top ten. Sequencing input: PBMCs. The receptors come from a woman in her late teens or twenties in good health and CMV-seronegative.

V and J are TRBV29-1 and TRBJ2-3, with 10 bases matching TRBD2. The CDR3 totals 15 residues. Germline-derived CDR1 and CDR2 are SQVTM and ANQGSEA. Trimming cost V 7 bases and J 4 bases; bases outside gene matches: 11. CDR3 protein: CSGIIFSGGPDTQYF. The CDR3 DNA sequence: TGCAGCGGAATTATCTTTAGCGGGGGGCCAGATACGCAGTATTTT.

This clone was seen only once. V is TRBV7-9 and J is TRBJ1-1; TRBD1 agrees at 7 bases. Germline loops: CDR1 SEHNR, CDR2 FQNEAQ (reference sequence). The CDR3 length is 18 residues. The junction had 19 bases not matched to a gene; V was cut back by 1 base and J by 8 bases. CDR3 residues: CASSLVMRGGDSRDEAFF. For the CDR3, the DNA is TGTGCCAGCAGCTTAGTAATGCGGGGCGGGGACAGCAGAGACGAAGCTTTCTTT.

This clone was observed a single time. This chain uses TRBV5-4 with TRBJ1-2, with 10 bases that match TRBD1. The CDR3 is 13 residues long. Germline V gene lookup returns CDR1 SGHNT and CDR2 YYREEE (reference sequence). After removal of 3 bases from V and 6 bases from J, the junction contained 2 bases not matched to a gene. The DNA of the CDR3 is TGTGCCAGCAGCTCCGGGACAGGGGATGGCTACACCTTC. Protein sequence: CASSSGTGDGYTF.

The rearrangement joins TRBV4-1 to TRBJ2-1; D is possibly TRBD1 (5 bases). The CDR3 is 19 residues long. The germline gives CDR1 MGHRA, CDR2 YSYEKL. V was clipped by 4 bases and J by 0 bases, with 22 bases between them. The CDR3 sequence: CASSRTYLTGLSSYNEQFF. The CDR3 DNA follows: TGCGCCAGCAGCCGGACATACTTGACGGGCTTAAGCTCCTACAATGAGCAGTTCTTC.

The V call is TRBV27, the J call TRBJ2-6; 7 bases agree with TRBD1. The ends lost 3 bases at V and 0 bases at J; junction bases unmatched: 5. The CDR3 has 17 amino acids. Germline CDR1 reads MNHEY; CDR2 reads SMNVEV (reference sequence). The CDR3 DNA sequence: TGTGCCAGCAGTTTGGACAGGCTGGGCTCTGGGGCCAACGTCCTGACTTTC. Translation gives CASSLDRLGSGANVLTF.

In this sample, this clone turned up once. The V and J genes are TRBV5-6 and TRBJ2-7; TRBD2 matches 11 bases. This CDR3 is built from 15 residues. CDR1 and CDR2 (germline): SGHDT, YYEEEE. Trimming removed 5 bases from V and 4 bases from J; junction bases left unmatched: 8. This chain's CDR3 is CASRLAGGPTYEQYV. The CDR3 DNA reads as TGTGCCAGCAGGCTAGCGGGAGGACCGACTTACGAGCAGTACGTC.

The chain recombines TRBV6-1 with TRBJ1-3, with a weak D call TRBD1 (5 bases). V shed 6 bases and J shed 4 bases, with 16 bases lying between them. Germline V gene sequence: CDR1 MNHNS, CDR2 SASEGT. CDR3 length equals 15 residues. For the CDR3, the DNA is TGTGCCAGCAGGGCATTGCAGGGAGGAGGAAACACCATATATTTT. This translates into CASRALQGGGNTIYF.

CDR3 in DNA: TGTGCCAGCAGCTTAGACAGGGGCTCTGGAAACACCATATATTTT. Encoded protein: CASSLDRGSGNTIYF. The gene calls are TRBV7-2 and TRBJ1-3, with TRBD1 identical over 7 bases. The trim removed 1 base at V and 0 bases at J, leaving 0 bases unmatched. This CDR3 region has 15 residues. Germline loops: CDR1 SGHTA, CDR2 FQGNSA.

The chain combines TRBV4-3 with TRBJ1-1; perhaps TRBD1 as D (5 bases). The CDR3 extends over 14 amino acids. The germline gives CDR1 LGHNA, CDR2 YSLEER. With 1 base removed from V and 1 base from J, the gap between germline ends came to 7 bases. CDR3 loop: CASSQGGGNTEAFF. Here the CDR3 DNA reads TGCGCCAGCAGCCAAGGGGGGGGGAACACTGAAGCTTTCTTT.

The chain recombines TRBV10-1 with TRBJ2-1; D is perhaps TRBD2 (5 bases). Germline V gene sequence: CDR1 WNHNN, CDR2 SYGVQD (reference sequence). The CDR3 extends over 14 amino acids. Trimming took off 5 bases at V and 4 bases at J, with 12 bases between the two ends. CDR3 region: CASSRTGSYNEQFF. In DNA form, the CDR3 reads TGCGCCAGCAGTAGGACGGGGTCGTACAATGAGCAGTTCTTC.

The J gene is TRBJ1-4, the V gene TRBV4-2, with D hard to call. Germline values: CDR1 LGHNA, CDR2 YNFKEQ. This CDR3 is 16 amino acids long. V was trimmed by 0 bases and J by 7 bases, leaving 15 bases between them. CDR3 loop: CASSQDASSSSEKLFF. As DNA, the CDR3 is TGTGCCAGCAGCCAAGATGCGTCCTCGTCTAGTGAAAAACTGTTTTTT.

The sample holds one count of this clone. The rearrangement joins TRBV18 to TRBJ2-7; D ambiguous. Germline loops: CDR1 KGHSH, CDR2 LQKENI. The CDR3 has 16 amino acids. Trimming removed 4 bases at V and 3 bases at J, with 19 bases between. The CDR3, as DNA: TGTGCCAGCTCACTAGTATCCACAGCTCCTATCTACGAGCAGTACTTC. Encoded protein: CASSLVSTAPIYEQYF.

There are a few counts of this clone. The rearrangement links TRBV7-2 to TRBJ2-3, with 8 nucleotides matching TRBD2. There are 17 residues in the CDR3. Per the germline V gene, CDR1 is SGHTA and CDR2 is FQGNSA. Trimming cost V 3 bases and J 3 bases; bases outside gene matches: 11. The CDR3: CASSFGGLAGGTDTQYF. Here the CDR3 DNA reads TGTGCCAGCAGCTTTGGGGGATTGGCGGGAGGAACAGATACGCAGTATTTT.

The chain couples TRBV6-6 to TRBJ2-3, with D unclear. The V and J ends lost 0 bases and 3 bases respectively, with 7 bases between them. The CDR3 length is 14 residues. The germline CDR1 and CDR2 sequences are MNHNY and SVGAGI (reference sequence). The CDR3 region has the DNA TGTGCCAGCAGTTACTCGTACCTAACAGATACGCAGTATTTT. The encoded protein is CASSYSYLTDTQYF.

The chain joins TRBV30 to TRBJ1-3; 7 nucleotides agree with TRBD1. The CDR3 loop spans 14 amino acids. Germline V gene data show CDR1 as GTSNPN and CDR2 as SVGIG (reference sequence). Germline trimming cut 8 bases from V and 3 bases from J; bases unmatched to any gene: 10. CDR3 loop: CARSGTALGNTIYF. The DNA of the CDR3 is TGTGCCCGCTCCGGGACAGCACTTGGAAACACCATATATTTT.

The CDR3 DNA is TGTGCCAGCAGCTTGCAGGCGGGAGGGCCTGCTGGGGAGCAGTACTTC. Translating it yields CASSLQAGGPAGEQYF. The chain recombines TRBV5-5 with TRBJ2-7; 9 bases agree with TRBD2. V lost 1 base, J lost 7 bases, and 12 bases stayed unmatched. CDR1 is SGHKS and CDR2 is YYEKEE in the germline V gene (reference sequence). This CDR3 region has 16 residues.

This clone was seen once. The chain is built from TRBV7-2 and TRBJ1-1, with D perhaps matching TRBD1 (6 bases). Germline V lookup: CDR1 SGHTA, CDR2 FQGNSA. CDR3 size: 14 residues. V lost 5 bases to trimming and J lost 6 bases, with 16 bases between them. CDR3 region: CASSPSTGPAEAFF. CDR3 sequence (DNA): TGTGCCAGCAGCCCGTCGACAGGCCCGGCTGAAGCTTTCTTT. Full variable domain (rest looked up from reference TRBV7-2 and TRBJ1-1): GAGVSQSPSNKVTEKGKDVELRCDPISGHTALYWYRQSLGQGLEFLIYFQGNSAPDKSGLPSDRFSAERTGGSVSTLTIQRTQQEDSAVYLCASSPSTGPAEAFFGQGTRLTVV.

The V and J genes are TRBV20-1 and TRBJ1-1; D gene uncertain. Germline V gives CDR1 DFQATT, CDR2 SNEGSKA (reference sequence). Trimming took off 7 bases at V and 4 bases at J, with 10 bases between the two ends. This CDR3 comprises 11 residues. The CDR3 reads CSDRVFTEAFF. The CDR3 DNA is TGCAGTGACCGGGTTTTCACTGAAGCTTTCTTT.

This sequence joins TRBV11-2 and TRBJ1-6; maybe TRBD1 (5 bases). Trimming pared 6 bases from V and 5 bases from J, leaving 17 bases between. CDR3 size: 16 residues. Germline V gives CDR1 SGHAT, CDR2 FQNNGV. CDR3 region: CASSFSTAVDNSPLHF. CDR3 sequence (DNA): TGTGCCAGCAGTTTCTCGACAGCTGTAGATAATTCACCCCTCCACTTT.

The chain combines TRBV27 with TRBJ1-6; D unclear. Per germline, CDR1 MNHEY and CDR2 SMNVEV (reference sequence). This CDR3 spans 14 amino acids. Trimming cost V 6 bases and J 9 bases, with 15 bases left between them. This CDR3 reads CASRSLTEGSPLHF. DNA of the CDR3: TGTGCCAGCAGGTCTCTCACGGAGGGTTCACCCCTCCACTTT.

The gene calls are TRBV6-5 and TRBJ1-2, with D possibly matching TRBD1 (6 bases). This CDR3 spans 13 amino acids. Germline V gene data show CDR1 as MNHEY and CDR2 as SVGAGI. Trimming took 2 bases from V and 7 from J, leaving 11 bases between them. CDR3: CASSYNREGGYTF. CDR3 DNA sequence: TGTGCCAGCAGTTACAACAGGGAGGGTGGCTACACCTTC.

The chain combines TRBV6-5 with TRBJ1-2, with D perhaps matching TRBD1 (6 bases). The CDR3 sequence is 13 residues long. Germline CDR1 MNHEY, CDR2 SVGAGI. The V gene lost 6 bases and the J gene lost 2 bases, with 10 bases spanning the gap. The CDR3 DNA reads TGTGCCAGCAGCCGCCAGGGGAACTATGGCTACACCTTC. This encodes CASSRQGNYGYTF.

This sequence joins TRBV7-9 and TRBJ1-1; D is unresolved. Germline values: CDR1 SEHNR, CDR2 FQNEAQ (reference sequence). V shed 6 bases and J shed 4 bases, with 12 bases lying between them. The CDR3 is made up of 13 amino acids. In nucleotides, the CDR3 is TGTGCCAGCAGGGAGCTGATTCGCACTGAAGCTTTCTTT. Protein: CASRELIRTEAFF.